The 2 T cell receptor beta chains in this list originate from one sample, sequenced in a study of cytomegalovirus exposure and HLA in healthy donors. Use of 60 Vbeta and 13 Jbeta primers characterized the PCR. The table came from immunoSEQ multiplex PCR; TCRdb's copy has only in-frame clones and leaves some out. The data hold 150,000 or so clones, with approximately 80% observed a single time. Input material: PBMCs. The receptors shown here come from a woman between 18 and 29 years old in good health and CMV-seronegative.

This chain connects TRBV28 to TRBJ2-1; D is ambiguous. Germline V gene lookup returns CDR1 MDHEN and CDR2 SYDVKM. The CDR3 has 13 amino acids. Trimming left V 2 bases short and J 6 bases short, with 8 bases between. The CDR3 loop is CASSLQNFNEQFF. The DNA for the CDR3 is TGTGCCAGCAGTTTACAAAACTTCAATGAGCAGTTCTTC.

This clone came up once. The chain employs TRBV19 and TRBJ2-7, with D possibly being TRBD2 (6 bases). The ends were cut back, 5 bases at V and 2 bases at J, with 10 bases in the middle. The CDR3 spans 13 residues. The germline V gene has CDR1 LNHDA and CDR2 SQIVND (reference sequence). CDR3 DNA sequence: TGTGCCAGTAGTTCCGGGGGACCCTACGAGCAGTACTTC. It codes for CASSSGGPYEQYF.